This note documents a single T cell receptor (beta chain) sequence. Its antigen is currently unknown. The data derive from a study of Tregs in tolerant kidney transplant recipients. Trimming took off 3 bases at V and 0 bases at J, with 17 bases between the two ends. This CDR3 has 17 residues. The germline V gene has CDR1 KGHSH and CDR2 LQKENI. Regarding the study as a whole: Biological reproducibility was not directly addressed, but technical replication error appeared minimal.

Assay: immunoSEQ multiplex PCR; the TCRdb copy retains only in-frame clones and omits some. The table shows tens of thousands of clones, with 85% to 95% occurring only once. Source: Tregs from blood, taken before the transplant. The source is a human donor who received a combined kidney and bone marrow transplant. The chain combines TRBV18 with TRBJ1-1, with a weak D call TRBD1 (6 bases). The CDR3 DNA reads as TGTGCCAGCTCACCTCGGGCCGGGACACGTTTGAACACTGAAGCTTTCTTT. It specifies CASSPRAGTRLNTEAFF.